One sample yielded the 11 T cell receptor beta chains listed below, sequenced in a study of PD-L1 blockade in urothelial cancer. The sample's time point: pretreatment peripheral blood. Assay: immunoSEQ multiplex PCR; the TCRdb copy retains only in-frame clones and omits some. The sample yields approximately 63,000 clones, roughly 77% seen once. The input for sequencing was PBMCs, taken around atezolizumab (anti-PD-L1) treatment. The receptors shown here come from a man between 65 and 85 years old with urothelial cancer.

The chain employs TRBV9 and TRBJ1-6; a possible D gene is TRBD1 (6 bases). The V and J ends lost 2 bases and 6 bases respectively, with 12 bases between them. CDR1 and CDR2 (germline): SGDLS, YYNGEE. The CDR3 consists of 15 residues. CDR3 nucleotides: TGTGCCAGCAGCGTTCGAGGACAGTTTAATTCACCCCTCCACTTT. Amino acids: CASSVRGQFNSPLHF.

The chain is built from TRBV5-1 and TRBJ2-5; 8 nucleotides agree with TRBD2. Per the germline V gene, CDR1 is SGHRS and CDR2 is YFSETQ. The CDR3 is 13 amino acids. Trimming cost V 6 bases and J 4 bases; bases outside gene matches: 5. CDR3: CASNSGSAETQYF. The CDR3 DNA sequence: TGCGCCAGCAACAGCGGGAGTGCAGAGACCCAGTACTTC.

This clone was seen only a few times. The rearrangement links TRBV19 to TRBJ2-5, with D possibly TRBD1 on 6 matching bases. The V gene's germline CDR1 is LNHDA and CDR2 SQIVND (reference sequence). The CDR3 has 13 amino acids. With 4 bases removed from V and 4 bases from J, the gap between germline ends came to 10 bases. The chain's CDR3 is CASSRGQRETQYF. In DNA form, the CDR3 reads TGTGCCAGTAGTAGAGGACAGCGAGAGACCCAGTACTTC.

V gene TRBV6-6 combines with J gene TRBJ2-7; 7 bases match TRBD1. The trim removed 8 bases at V and 5 bases at J, leaving 6 bases unmatched. From germline, CDR1 is MNHNY and CDR2 SVGAGI (reference sequence). The length of the CDR3 is 12 residues. CDR3 region: CASHDTGDEQYF. For the CDR3, the DNA is TGTGCCAGCCACGATACAGGGGACGAGCAGTACTTC.

The chain links TRBV11-2 to TRBJ1-1; D perhaps matches TRBD1 (6 bases). The ends were cut back, 3 bases at V and 8 bases at J, with 7 bases in the middle. CDR1 SGHAT and CDR2 FQNNGV come from the germline V gene. The CDR3 runs to 11 residues. In DNA, the CDR3 is TGTGCCAGCAGCTTTACAGGGGAAGCTTTCTTT. Translated: CASSFTGEAFF. The full variable domain, rest sourced from reference TRBV11-2 and TRBJ1-1, is EAGVAQSPRYKIIEKRQSVAFWCNPISGHATLYWYQQILGQGPKLLIQFQNNGVVDDSQLPKDRFSAERLKGVDSTLKIQPAKLEDSAVYLCASSFTGEAFFGQGTRLTVV.

In this sample, this clone turned up once. V gene TRBV6-5 combines with J gene TRBJ2-3; 9 nucleotides agree with TRBD2. After removal of 10 bases from V and 0 bases from J, the junction contained 8 bases not matched to a gene. CDR1 is MNHEY and CDR2 is SVGAGI in the germline V gene. This CDR3 has 15 residues. This CDR3 reads CATLITSGSTDTQYF. The CDR3 nucleotides read TGTGCCACCTTAATCACTAGCGGGAGCACAGATACGCAGTATTTT.

This clone was observed a handful of times. The chain couples TRBV5-6 to TRBJ2-5; tentatively, D is TRBD2 (5 bases). Between the trimmed V and J ends, which lost 6 bases and 4 bases, there was a span of 13 bases. The CDR3 totals 13 residues. Germline V lookup: CDR1 SGHDT, CDR2 YYEEEE. The CDR3 region is CASTQLGRETQYF. The CDR3 nucleotides are TGTGCCAGCACTCAACTAGGAAGAGAGACCCAGTACTTC.

This clone came up a few times. V usage is TRBV7-9 and J usage is TRBJ1-5, with TRBD1 matching over 9 bases. V gave up 1 base and J gave up 4 bases; unmatched junction bases: 2. The V gene's germline CDR1 is SEHNR and CDR2 FQNEAQ (reference sequence). This CDR3 spans 15 amino acids. CDR3 protein: CASSLGQGENQPQHF. The CDR3 DNA is TGTGCCAGCAGCTTAGGACAGGGGGAAAATCAGCCCCAGCATTTT.

The chain carries TRBV4-1 and TRBJ2-1, with TRBD2 matching 7 bases. The CDR3 sequence is 14 residues long. The V gene's germline CDR1 is MGHRA and CDR2 YSYEKL. V gave up 4 bases and J gave up 8 bases; unmatched junction bases: 8. The CDR3 DNA follows: TGCGCCAGCAGCCCCGGGACTAATCTCGATGAGCAGTTCTTC. This gives the protein CASSPGTNLDEQFF.

With respect to this clone: The junction does not match germline at one end; this may be a read error. This chain links TRBV7-2 with TRBJ2-7, with D perhaps matching TRBD2 (5 bases). Germline V CDR1 and CDR2: SGHTA, FQGNSA. The CDR3 loop spans 13 amino acids. CDR3 protein: CASSLAQFYEQYF. CDR3 nucleotide sequence: TGTGCCAGCAGCCTAGCACAATTCTACGAGCAGTACTTC.

This clone was detected only a few times. J is TRBJ2-4 and V is TRBV14; 8 bases are shared with TRBD1. Germline CDR1 and CDR2: SGHDN and FVKESK. Trimming took 4 bases from V and 7 from J; bases not matched to a gene: 12. This CDR3 has 16 residues. The CDR3 is CASSPIGTGGLNIQYF. The CDR3 DNA is TGTGCCAGCAGCCCTATCGGGACAGGTGGTTTGAACATTCAGTACTTC.